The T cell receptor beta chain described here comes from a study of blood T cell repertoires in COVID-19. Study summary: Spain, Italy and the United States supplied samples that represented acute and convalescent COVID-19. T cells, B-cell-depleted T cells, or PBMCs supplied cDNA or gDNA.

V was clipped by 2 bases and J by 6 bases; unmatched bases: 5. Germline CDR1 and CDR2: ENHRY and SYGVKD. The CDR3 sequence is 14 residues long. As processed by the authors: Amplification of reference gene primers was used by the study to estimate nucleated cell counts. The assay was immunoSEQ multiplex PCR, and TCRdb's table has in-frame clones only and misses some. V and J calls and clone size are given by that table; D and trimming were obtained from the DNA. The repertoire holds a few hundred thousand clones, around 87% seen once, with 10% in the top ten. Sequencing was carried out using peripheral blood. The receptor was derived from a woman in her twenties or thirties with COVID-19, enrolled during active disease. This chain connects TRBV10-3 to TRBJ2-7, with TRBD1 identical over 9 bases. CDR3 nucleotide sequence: TGTGCCATCAGTGAGAACAGGGGGCATATCGAGCAGTACTTC. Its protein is CAISENRGHIEQYF.